This T cell receptor beta chain was captured by sequencing in a study of cytomegalovirus exposure and HLA in healthy donors. The CDR3 runs to 14 residues. CDR1 and CDR2 from the germline V gene are LNHDA and SQIVND (reference sequence). V was clipped by 5 bases and J by 3 bases, with 11 bases between them. PCR was performed using 60 Vbeta and 13 Jbeta primers. Method: immunoSEQ multiplex PCR; TCRdb's copy keeps in-frame clones and lacks some. The table has 95,000 to 150,000 clones, roughly 80% seen once. The rearrangement uses TRBV19 and TRBJ1-5; D unclear. The TCR comes from a woman between 35 and 50 years old in good health and CMV-seropositive. The sequenced sample was PBMCs. This CDR3 reads CASSVHQNNQPQHF. In DNA form, the CDR3 reads TGTGCCAGTAGTGTCCACCAGAACAATCAGCCCCAGCATTTT.